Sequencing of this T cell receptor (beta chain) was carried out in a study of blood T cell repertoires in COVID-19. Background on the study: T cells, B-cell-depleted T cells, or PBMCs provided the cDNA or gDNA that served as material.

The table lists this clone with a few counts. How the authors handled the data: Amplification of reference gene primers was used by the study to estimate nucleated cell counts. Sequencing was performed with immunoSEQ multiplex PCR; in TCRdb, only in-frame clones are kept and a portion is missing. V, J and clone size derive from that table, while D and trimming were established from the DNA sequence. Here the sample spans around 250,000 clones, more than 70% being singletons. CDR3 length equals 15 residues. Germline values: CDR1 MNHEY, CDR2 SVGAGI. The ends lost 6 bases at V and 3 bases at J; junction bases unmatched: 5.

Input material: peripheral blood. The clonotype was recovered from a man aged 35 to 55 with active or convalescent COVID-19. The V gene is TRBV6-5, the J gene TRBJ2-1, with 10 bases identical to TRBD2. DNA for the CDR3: TGTGCCAGCAGCGGACTAGCGGACTACTACAATGAGCAGTTCTTC. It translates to CASSGLADYYNEQFF.